A single sample gave rise to the 13 T cell receptor beta chains below, sequenced in a study of CXCR3-negative and CXCR3-positive naive CD8 T cells. The TRB cDNA libraries were prepared by 5' RACE with UMI labels. Following a re-call of the 5' RACE reads, TCRdb has one entry per CDR3 protein and lacks DNA. The table lists fewer than 55,000 distinct CDR3 sequences. Sequencing was carried out using naive CXCR3- CD8+ T cells from blood. This sample's subset: CD45RO-CCR7+CD27+CD95- naive CD8+ T cells lacking CXCR3 (TNR3-). The source of these receptors is a human donor in good health. Some clones in this sample may be carry-over from other donors' samples.

The rearrangement uses TRBV14 and TRBJ2-1; TCRdb picks TRBD1, but there is no DNA to check that call. CDR1 and CDR2 (germline): SGHDN, FVKESK. CDR3 length: 15 amino acids. The CDR3 loop is CASSRRGRGINEQFF.

The chain has TRBV12-3 or TRBV12-4 and TRBJ2-3; the TCRdb D gene call, TRBD2, has no DNA to confirm it. The CDR3 consists of 16 residues. The CDR3: CASTLTSGEFGDTQYF.

The rearrangement uses TRBV20-1 and TRBJ2-5; the TCRdb call, TRBD2, lacks DNA for checking. Germline V gene lookup returns CDR1 DFQATT and CDR2 SNEGSKA (reference sequence). CDR3 size: 16 residues. The chain's CDR3 is CSARDVLAGDQETQYF.

The chain is built from TRBV28 and TRBJ2-5; the D call of TRBD1 rests on TCRdb alone, since no DNA is present to check it. Germline-derived CDR1 and CDR2 are MDHEN and SYDVKM. CDR3 length: 12 residues. The chain's CDR3 is CASSPLGETQYF.

The rearrangement joins TRBV4-3 to TRBJ2-2; as DNA is missing, the TRBD1 call by TCRdb cannot be tested. Germline CDR1 LGHNA, CDR2 YSLEER. The CDR3 is 15 amino acids. CDR3: CASSQDFEGHGELFF.

This rearrangement joins TRBV6-2 or TRBV6-3 to TRBJ2-5; TCRdb lists TRBD2, though no DNA is available to test this call. This CDR3 spans 15 amino acids. Germline V gene sequence: CDR1 MNHEY, CDR2 SVGEGT. The CDR3 region is CASSYSPKGGETQYF.

The rearrangement joins TRBV7-9 to TRBJ2-7; the TCRdb call, TRBD1, lacks DNA for checking. Germline V gene data show CDR1 as SEHNR and CDR2 as FQNEAQ (reference sequence). The CDR3 sequence is 13 residues long. CDR3 residues: CASSPGQGIEQYF.

This clonotype shows up as medium-sized by frequency. The J gene is TRBJ2-1, the V gene TRBV5-5; TCRdb indicates TRBD1, and absent DNA this call remains unverified. Germline lookup yields CDR1 SGHKS and CDR2 YYEKEE (reference sequence). CDR3 length: 17 amino acids. The CDR3 protein is CASSLTPGRDIVNEQFF.

V is TRBV28 and J is TRBJ2-5; TCRdb's D gene call, TRBD2, goes unchecked for lack of DNA. The germline V gene encodes CDR1 MDHEN and CDR2 SYDVKM. The CDR3 totals 14 residues. CDR3 sequence: CASSTGLAGETQYF.

This chain joins TRBV27 and TRBJ1-5; TCRdb returns TRBD1, unconfirmable since there is no DNA. The CDR3 totals 14 residues. Germline CDR1 MNHEY, CDR2 SMNVEV (reference sequence). CDR3 protein: CATARQGSNQPQHF.

The chain joins TRBV7-8 to TRBJ1-2; TCRdb's D call, TRBD1, is unchecked because there is no DNA. CDR3 length: 16 amino acids. Germline CDR1 SGHVS, CDR2 FQNEAQ. The CDR3 spells CASSPEGTVANYGYTF.

The CDR3 here is CSIRDSQTPGEQFF. The chain employs TRBV29-1 and TRBJ2-1; TCRdb designates TRBD1, a call that cannot be tested without DNA. From germline, CDR1 is SQVTM and CDR2 ANQGSEA. This CDR3 has 14 residues.

The gene calls are TRBV5-1 and TRBJ2-1; there is no DNA to check the TCRdb D call of TRBD1. CDR3 size: 15 residues. Germline V gene lookup returns CDR1 SGHRS and CDR2 YFSETQ. CDR3 sequence reads: CASSLYGISYNEQFF.